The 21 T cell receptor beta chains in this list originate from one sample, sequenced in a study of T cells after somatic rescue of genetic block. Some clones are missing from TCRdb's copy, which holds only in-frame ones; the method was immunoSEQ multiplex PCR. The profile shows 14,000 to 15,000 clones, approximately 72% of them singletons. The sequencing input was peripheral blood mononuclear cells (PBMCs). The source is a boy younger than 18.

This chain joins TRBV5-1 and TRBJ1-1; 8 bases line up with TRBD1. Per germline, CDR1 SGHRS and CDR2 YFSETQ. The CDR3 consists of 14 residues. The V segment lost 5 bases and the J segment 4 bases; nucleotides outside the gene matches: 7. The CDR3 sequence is CASSRTGGVTEAFF. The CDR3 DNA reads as TGCGCCAGCAGTCGTACAGGGGGAGTCACTGAAGCTTTCTTT.

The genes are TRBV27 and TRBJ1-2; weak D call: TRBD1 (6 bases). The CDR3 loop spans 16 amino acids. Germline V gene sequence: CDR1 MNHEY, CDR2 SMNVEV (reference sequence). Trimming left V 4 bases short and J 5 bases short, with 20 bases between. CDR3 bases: TGTGCCAGCAGTTCGCTTTCTAGGGGGTACCCTTATGGCTACACCTTC. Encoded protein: CASSSLSRGYPYGYTF.

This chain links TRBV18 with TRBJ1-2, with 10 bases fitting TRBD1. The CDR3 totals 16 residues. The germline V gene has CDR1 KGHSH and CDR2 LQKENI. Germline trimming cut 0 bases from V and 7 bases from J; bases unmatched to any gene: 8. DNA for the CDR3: TGTGCCAGCTCACCACCGGGGTCGACAGGGGGCGGTGGCTACACCTTC. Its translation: CASSPPGSTGGGGYTF. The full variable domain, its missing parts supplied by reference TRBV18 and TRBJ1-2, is NAGVMQNPRHLVRRRGQEARLRCSPMKGHSHVYWYRQLPEEGLKFMVYLQKENIIDESGMPKERFSAEFPKEGPSILRIQQVVRGDSAAYFCASSPPGSTGGGGYTFGSGTRLTVV.

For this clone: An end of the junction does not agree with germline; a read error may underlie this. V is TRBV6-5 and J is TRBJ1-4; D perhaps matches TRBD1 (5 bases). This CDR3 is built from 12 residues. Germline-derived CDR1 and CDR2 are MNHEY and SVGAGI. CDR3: CASSYSPGATVF. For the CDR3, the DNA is TGTGCCAGCAGTTACTCTCCCGGGGCAACTGTTTTT.

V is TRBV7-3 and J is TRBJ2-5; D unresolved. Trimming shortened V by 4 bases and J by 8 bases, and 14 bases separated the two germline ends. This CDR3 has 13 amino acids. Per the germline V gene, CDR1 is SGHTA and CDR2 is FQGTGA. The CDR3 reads CASSSGTWGTQYF. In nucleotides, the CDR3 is TGTGCCAGCAGCTCCGGCACGTGGGGTACCCAGTACTTC.

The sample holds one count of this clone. The CDR3 reads CASSLWQPNEKLFF. The CDR3 coding sequence is TGCGCCAGCAGCTTGTGGCAGCCTAATGAAAAACTGTTTTTT. The chain uses TRBV5-1 and TRBJ1-4; D is undetermined. Germline V gene sequence: CDR1 SGHRS, CDR2 YFSETQ. The CDR3 runs to 14 residues. V lost 1 base and J 3 bases, leaving 7 bases between the germline ends.

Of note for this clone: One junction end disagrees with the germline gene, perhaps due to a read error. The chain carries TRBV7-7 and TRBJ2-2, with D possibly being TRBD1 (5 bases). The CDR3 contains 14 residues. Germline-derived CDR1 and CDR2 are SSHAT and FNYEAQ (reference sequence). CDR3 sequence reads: CASSPGHYTGELFF. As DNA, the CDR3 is TGTGCTAGCAGTCCCGGACACTACACCGGGGAGCTGTTTTTT.

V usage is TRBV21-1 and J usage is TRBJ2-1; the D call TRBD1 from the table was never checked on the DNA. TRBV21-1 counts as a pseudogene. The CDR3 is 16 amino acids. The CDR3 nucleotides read TGTGCCAGCAGCAACCCTGGGGACAGGATCAACAATGAGCAGTTCTTC. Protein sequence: CASSNPGDRINNEQFF.

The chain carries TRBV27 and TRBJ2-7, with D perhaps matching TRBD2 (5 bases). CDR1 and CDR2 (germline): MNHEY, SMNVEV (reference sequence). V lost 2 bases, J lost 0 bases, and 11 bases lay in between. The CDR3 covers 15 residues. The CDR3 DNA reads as TGTGCCAGCAGTTTAGGACTCGCAAGCTCCTACGAGCAGTACTTC. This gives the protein CASSLGLASSYEQYF.

This CDR3 is CASSPFPGPDYEQYF. The CDR3 nucleotides read TGTGCCAGCTCACCATTCCCGGGCCCGGACTACGAGCAGTACTTC. This chain connects TRBV18 to TRBJ2-7, with D uncertain. V lost 2 bases to trimming and J lost 3 bases, with 14 bases between them. This CDR3 is 15 amino acids long. Looked up from germline, CDR1 is KGHSH and CDR2 is LQKENI. The full variable domain, rest sourced from reference TRBV18 and TRBJ2-7, is NAGVMQNPRHLVRRRGQEARLRCSPMKGHSHVYWYRQLPEEGLKFMVYLQKENIIDESGMPKERFSAEFPKEGPSILRIQQVVRGDSAAYFCASSPFPGPDYEQYFGPGTRLTVT.

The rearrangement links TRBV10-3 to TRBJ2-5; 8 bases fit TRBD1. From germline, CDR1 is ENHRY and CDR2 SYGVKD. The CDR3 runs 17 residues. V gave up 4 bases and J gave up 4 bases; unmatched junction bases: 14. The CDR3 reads CAISGTYGQGGLETQYF. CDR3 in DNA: TGTGCCATCAGTGGAACCTATGGACAGGGAGGATTAGAGACCCAGTACTTC.

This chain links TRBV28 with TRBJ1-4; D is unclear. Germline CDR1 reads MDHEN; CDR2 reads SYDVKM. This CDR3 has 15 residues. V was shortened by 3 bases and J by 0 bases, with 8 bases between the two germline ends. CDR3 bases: TGTGCCAGCAGTTTTCCGGGTGCAACTAATGAAAAACTGTTTTTT. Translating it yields CASSFPGATNEKLFF.

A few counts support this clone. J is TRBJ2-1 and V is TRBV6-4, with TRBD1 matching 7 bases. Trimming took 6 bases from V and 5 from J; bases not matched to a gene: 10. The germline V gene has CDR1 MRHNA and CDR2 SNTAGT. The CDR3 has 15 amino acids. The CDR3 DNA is TGTGCCAGCAGGCCCAGACAGGGTGACGACAATGAGCAGTTCTTC. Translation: CASRPRQGDDNEQFF.

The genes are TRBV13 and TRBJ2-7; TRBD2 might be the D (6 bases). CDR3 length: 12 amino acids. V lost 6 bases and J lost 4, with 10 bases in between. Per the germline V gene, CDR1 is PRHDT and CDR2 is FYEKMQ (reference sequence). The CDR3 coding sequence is TGTGCCAGCAGGGAGGGGTTTTACGAGCAGTACTTC. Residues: CASREGFYEQYF.

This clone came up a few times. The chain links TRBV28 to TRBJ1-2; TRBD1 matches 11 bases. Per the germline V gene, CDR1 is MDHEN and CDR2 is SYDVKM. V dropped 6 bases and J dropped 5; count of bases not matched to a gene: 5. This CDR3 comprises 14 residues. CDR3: CASRGQGGKYGYTF. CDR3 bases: TGTGCCAGCAGGGGACAGGGGGGGAAATATGGCTACACCTTC.

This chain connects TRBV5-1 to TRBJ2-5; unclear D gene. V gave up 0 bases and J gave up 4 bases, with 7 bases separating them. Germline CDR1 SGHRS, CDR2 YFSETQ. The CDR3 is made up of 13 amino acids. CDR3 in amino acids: CASSLGQRETQYF. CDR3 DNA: TGCGCCAGCAGCTTGGGACAAAGAGAGACCCAGTACTTC.

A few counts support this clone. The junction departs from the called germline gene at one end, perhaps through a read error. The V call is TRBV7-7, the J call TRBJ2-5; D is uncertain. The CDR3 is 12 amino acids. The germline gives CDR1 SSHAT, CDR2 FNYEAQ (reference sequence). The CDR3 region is CASSSIEETQYF. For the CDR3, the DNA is TGTGCTAGCAGCTCAATAGAAGAGACCCAGTACTTC.

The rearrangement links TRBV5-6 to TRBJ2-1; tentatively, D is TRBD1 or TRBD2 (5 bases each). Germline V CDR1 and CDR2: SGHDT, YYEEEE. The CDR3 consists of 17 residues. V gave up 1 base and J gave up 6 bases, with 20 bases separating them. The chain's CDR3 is CASSLMERGWISNEQFF. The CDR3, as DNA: TGTGCCAGCAGCTTGATGGAGAGGGGCTGGATCTCCAATGAGCAGTTCTTC. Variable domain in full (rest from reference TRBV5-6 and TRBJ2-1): DAGVTQSPTHLIKTRGQQVTLRCSPKSGHDTVSWYQQALGQGPQFIFQYYEEEERQRGNFPDRFSGHQFPNYSSELNVNALLLGDSALYLCASSLMERGWISNEQFFGPGTRLTVL.

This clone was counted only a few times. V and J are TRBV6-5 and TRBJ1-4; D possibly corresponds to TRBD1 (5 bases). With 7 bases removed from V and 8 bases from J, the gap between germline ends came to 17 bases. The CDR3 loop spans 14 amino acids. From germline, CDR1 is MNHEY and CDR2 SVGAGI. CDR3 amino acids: CASKGRQVGEKLFF. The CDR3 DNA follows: TGTGCCAGCAAGGGACGGCAGGTGGGAGAAAAACTGTTTTTT.

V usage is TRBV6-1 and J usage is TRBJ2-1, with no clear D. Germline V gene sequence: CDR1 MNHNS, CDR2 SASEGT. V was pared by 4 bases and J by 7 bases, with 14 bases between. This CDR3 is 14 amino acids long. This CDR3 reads CASSVSSPENEQFF. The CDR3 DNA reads TGTGCCAGCAGTGTATCATCGCCAGAGAATGAGCAGTTCTTC.

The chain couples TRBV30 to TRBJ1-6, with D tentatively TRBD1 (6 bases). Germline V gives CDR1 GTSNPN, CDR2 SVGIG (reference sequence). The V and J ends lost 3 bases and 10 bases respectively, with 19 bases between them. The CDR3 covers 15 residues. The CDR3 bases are TGTGCCTGGAGACCCCCACAGGGTAGGGACTCACCCCTCCACTTT. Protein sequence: CAWRPPQGRDSPLHF.